These 3 T cell receptor beta chains were sequenced from one sample in a study of response to subunit inactivated influenza vaccine. TCRdb processed the RT-PCR reads anew with MiXCR; each CDR3 protein has one entry. The data show about 170,000 distinct CDR3 sequences, about 10% seen once. Sequences were derived from CD8+ T cells sorted from PBMCs, sampled about 24 months after vaccination. Receptors originate from a man between 45 and 75 years old who received an inactivated influenza vaccine.

V and J are TRBV3-1 and TRBJ1-5; no clear D gene. Germline CDR1 reads LGHDT; CDR2 reads YNNKEL (reference sequence). V lost 6 bases, J lost 9 bases, and 12 bases lay in between. This CDR3 comprises 12 residues. The CDR3 DNA is TGTGCCAGCAGTTTTTTCCTGGGGCCCCAGCATTTT. Translation: CASSFFLGPQHF.

This clonotype was seen many times. The gene calls are TRBV15 and TRBJ2-3; the match to TRBD1 covers 9 bases. The CDR3 sequence is 14 residues long. From germline, CDR1 is LNHNV and CDR2 YYDKDF (reference sequence). Germline trimming cut 3 bases from V and 5 bases from J; bases unmatched to any gene: 3. The CDR3 protein is CATSRMTGGDTQYF. CDR3 sequence (DNA): TGTGCCACCAGCAGGATGACAGGGGGAGATACGCAGTATTTT.

V is TRBV25-1 and J is TRBJ2-2, with 8 bases lining up with TRBD1. Germline V gene data show CDR1 as MGHDK and CDR2 as SYGVNS. The trim removed 1 base at V and 3 bases at J, leaving 4 bases unmatched. The CDR3 length is 16 residues. The CDR3 DNA reads as TGTGCCAGCAGTGAATTTGGGACAGGCTACACCGGGGAGCTGTTTTTT. Translating it yields CASSEFGTGYTGELFF.